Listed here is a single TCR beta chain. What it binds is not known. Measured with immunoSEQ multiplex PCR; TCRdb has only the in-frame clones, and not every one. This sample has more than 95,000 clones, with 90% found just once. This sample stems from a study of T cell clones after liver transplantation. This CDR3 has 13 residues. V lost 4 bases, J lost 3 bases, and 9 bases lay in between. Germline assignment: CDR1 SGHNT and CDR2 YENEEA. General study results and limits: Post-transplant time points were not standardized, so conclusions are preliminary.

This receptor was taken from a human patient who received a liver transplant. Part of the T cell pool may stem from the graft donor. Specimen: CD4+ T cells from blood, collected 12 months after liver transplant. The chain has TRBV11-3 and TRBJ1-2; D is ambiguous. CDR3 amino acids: CASSSPRDYGYTF. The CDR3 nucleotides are TGTGCCAGCAGCTCCCCAAGGGACTATGGCTACACCTTC.